This TCR beta chain came from a study of cytomegalovirus exposure and HLA in healthy donors. The CDR3 length is 14 residues. Germline V gene data show CDR1 as SGHVS and CDR2 as FQNEAQ. J was trimmed by 2 bases and V by 1 base; bases with no gene match: 2. Broader study findings: Earlier analysis yielded a pattern in which most TCR beta V segments were productive about 90% or about 30% of the time.

In its sample, this clone was seen a few times. What it recognizes is unknown. The PCR used 60 Vbeta and 13 Jbeta primers. Produced via immunoSEQ multiplex PCR; TCRdb's table is partial and in-frame only. This table has over 150,000 clones, roughly 77% appearing once. V gene TRBV7-8 combines with J gene TRBJ2-7; 7 positions agree with TRBD2. The sequenced sample was PBMCs. The clonotype comes from a man aged 50 or older in good health and CMV-seropositive. The DNA for the CDR3 is TGTGCCAGCAGCTTAGACGGGACTACCTACGAGCAGTACTTC. Its protein is CASSLDGTTYEQYF.